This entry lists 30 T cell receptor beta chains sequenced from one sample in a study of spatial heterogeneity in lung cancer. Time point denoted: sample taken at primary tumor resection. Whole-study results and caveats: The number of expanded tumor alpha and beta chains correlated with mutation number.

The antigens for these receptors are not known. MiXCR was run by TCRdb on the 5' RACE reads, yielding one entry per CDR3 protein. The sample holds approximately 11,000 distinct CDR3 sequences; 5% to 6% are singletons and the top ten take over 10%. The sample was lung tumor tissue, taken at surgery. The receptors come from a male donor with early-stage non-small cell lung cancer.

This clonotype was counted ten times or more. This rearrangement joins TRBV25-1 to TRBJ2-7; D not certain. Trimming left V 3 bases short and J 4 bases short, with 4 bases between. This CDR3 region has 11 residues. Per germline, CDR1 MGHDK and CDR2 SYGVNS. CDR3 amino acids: CASSDIYEQYF. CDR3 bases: TGTGCCAGCAGTGATATTTACGAGCAGTACTTC.

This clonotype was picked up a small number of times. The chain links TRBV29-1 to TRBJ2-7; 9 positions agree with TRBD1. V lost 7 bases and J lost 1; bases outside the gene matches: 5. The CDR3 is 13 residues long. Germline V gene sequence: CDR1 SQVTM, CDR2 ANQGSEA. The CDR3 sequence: CSASTGGSYEQYF. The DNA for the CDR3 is TGCAGCGCCTCGACAGGGGGGTCCTACGAGCAGTACTTC.

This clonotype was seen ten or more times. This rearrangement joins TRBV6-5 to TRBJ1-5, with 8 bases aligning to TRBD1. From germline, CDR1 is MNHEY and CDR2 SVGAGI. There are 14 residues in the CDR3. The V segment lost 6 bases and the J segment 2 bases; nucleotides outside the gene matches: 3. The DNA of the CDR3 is TGTGCCAGCAGGCCAGGGGGCCGCAATCAGCCCCAGCATTTT. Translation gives CASRPGGRNQPQHF.

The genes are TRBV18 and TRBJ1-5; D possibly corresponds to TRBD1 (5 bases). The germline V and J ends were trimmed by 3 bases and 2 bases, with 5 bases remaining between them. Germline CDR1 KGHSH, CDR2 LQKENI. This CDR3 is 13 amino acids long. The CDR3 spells CASSPTGNQPQHF. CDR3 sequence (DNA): TGTGCCAGCTCACCGACAGGCAATCAGCCCCAGCATTTT. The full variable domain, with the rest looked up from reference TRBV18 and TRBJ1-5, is NAGVMQNPRHLVRRRGQEARLRCSPMKGHSHVYWYRQLPEEGLKFMVYLQKENIIDESGMPKERFSAEFPKEGPSILRIQQVVRGDSAAYFCASSPTGNQPQHFGDGTRLSIL.

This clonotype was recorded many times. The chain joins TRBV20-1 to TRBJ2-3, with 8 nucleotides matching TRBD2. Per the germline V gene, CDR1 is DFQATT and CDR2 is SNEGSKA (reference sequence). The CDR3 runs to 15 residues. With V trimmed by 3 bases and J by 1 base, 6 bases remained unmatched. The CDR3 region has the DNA TGCAGTGCTAGTGAACTAGCGGAAGGCACAGATACGCAGTATTTT. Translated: CSASELAEGTDTQYF.

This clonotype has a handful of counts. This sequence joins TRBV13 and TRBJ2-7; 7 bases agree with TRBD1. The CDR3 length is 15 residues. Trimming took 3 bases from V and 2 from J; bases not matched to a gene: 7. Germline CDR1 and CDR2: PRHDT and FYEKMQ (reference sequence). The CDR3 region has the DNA TGTGCCAGCAGCTTCACGGACAGGCGGACCTACGAGCAGTACTTC. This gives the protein CASSFTDRRTYEQYF.

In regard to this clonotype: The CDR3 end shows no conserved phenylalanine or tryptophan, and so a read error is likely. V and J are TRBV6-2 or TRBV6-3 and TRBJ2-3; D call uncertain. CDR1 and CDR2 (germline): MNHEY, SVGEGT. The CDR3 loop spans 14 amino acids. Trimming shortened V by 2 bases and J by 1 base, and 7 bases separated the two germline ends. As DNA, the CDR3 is TGTGCCAGCAGTTACACTGGACGCACAGATACGCAGTATTTA. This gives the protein CASSYTGRTDTQYL.

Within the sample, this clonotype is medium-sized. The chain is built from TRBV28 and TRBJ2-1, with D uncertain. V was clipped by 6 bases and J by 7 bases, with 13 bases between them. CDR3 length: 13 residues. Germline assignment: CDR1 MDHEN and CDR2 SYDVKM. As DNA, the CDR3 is TGTGCCAGCAGCGCGACCGTAAAAAATGAGCAGTTCTTC. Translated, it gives CASSATVKNEQFF.

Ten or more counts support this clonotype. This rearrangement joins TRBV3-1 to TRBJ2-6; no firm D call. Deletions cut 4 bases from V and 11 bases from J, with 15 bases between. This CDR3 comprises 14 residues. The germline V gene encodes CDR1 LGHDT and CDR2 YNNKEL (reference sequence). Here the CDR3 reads CASSRGPAYDVLTF. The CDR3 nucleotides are TGTGCCAGCAGCCGCGGACCTGCTTACGACGTCCTGACTTTC.

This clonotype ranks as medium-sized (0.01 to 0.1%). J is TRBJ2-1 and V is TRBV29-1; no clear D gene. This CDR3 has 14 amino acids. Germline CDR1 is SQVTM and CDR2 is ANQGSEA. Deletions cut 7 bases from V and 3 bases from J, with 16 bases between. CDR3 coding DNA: TGCAGCGCGGACGGTGGGTCATTCTACAATGAGCAGTTCTTC. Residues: CSADGGSFYNEQFF.

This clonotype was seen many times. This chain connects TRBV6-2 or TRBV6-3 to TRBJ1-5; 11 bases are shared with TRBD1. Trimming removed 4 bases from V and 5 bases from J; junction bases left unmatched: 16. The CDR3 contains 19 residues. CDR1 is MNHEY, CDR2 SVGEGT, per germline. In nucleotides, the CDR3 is TGTGCCAGCAGTTTCCGCCGGACAGGGGGCGAAAAAAATCATCAGCCCCAGCATTTT. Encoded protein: CASSFRRTGGEKNHQPQHF.

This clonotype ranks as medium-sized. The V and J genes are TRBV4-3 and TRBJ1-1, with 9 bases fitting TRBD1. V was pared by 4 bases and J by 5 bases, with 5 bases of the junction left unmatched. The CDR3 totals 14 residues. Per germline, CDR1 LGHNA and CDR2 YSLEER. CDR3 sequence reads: CASSPDRGWTEAFF. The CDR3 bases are TGCGCCAGCAGCCCGGACAGGGGTTGGACTGAAGCTTTCTTT.

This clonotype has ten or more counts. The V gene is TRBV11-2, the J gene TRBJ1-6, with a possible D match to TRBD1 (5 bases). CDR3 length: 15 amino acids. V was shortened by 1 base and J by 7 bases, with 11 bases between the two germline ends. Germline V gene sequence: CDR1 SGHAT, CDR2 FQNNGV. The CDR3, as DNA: TGTGCCAGCAGCTTAGTCTCAGGGTTCAATTCACCCCTCCACTTT. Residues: CASSLVSGFNSPLHF. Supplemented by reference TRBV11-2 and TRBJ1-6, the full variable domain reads EAGVAQSPRYKIIEKRQSVAFWCNPISGHATLYWYQQILGQGPKLLIQFQNNGVVDDSQLPKDRFSAERLKGVDSTLKIQPAKLEDSAVYLCASSLVSGFNSPLHFGNGTRLTVT.

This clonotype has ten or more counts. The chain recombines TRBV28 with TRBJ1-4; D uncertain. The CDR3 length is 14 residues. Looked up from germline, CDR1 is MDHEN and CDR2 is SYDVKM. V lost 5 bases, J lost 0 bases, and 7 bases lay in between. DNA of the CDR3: TGTGCCAGCAGTATGACCGCAACTAATGAAAAACTGTTTTTT. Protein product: CASSMTATNEKLFF.

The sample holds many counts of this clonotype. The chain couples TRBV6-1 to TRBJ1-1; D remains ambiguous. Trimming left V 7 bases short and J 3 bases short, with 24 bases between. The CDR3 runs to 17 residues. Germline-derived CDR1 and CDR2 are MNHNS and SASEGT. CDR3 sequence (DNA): TGTGCCAGCACGCTTGGCCGGACCTCGAGAGGTCACACTGAAGCTTTCTTT. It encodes CASTLGRTSRGHTEAFF.

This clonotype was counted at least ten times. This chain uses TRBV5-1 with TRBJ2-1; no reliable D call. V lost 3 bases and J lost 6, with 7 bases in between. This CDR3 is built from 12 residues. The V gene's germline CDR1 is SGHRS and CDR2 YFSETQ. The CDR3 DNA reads TGCGCCAGCAGCTGGAAGGGCAATGAGCAGTTCTTC. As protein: CASSWKGNEQFF.

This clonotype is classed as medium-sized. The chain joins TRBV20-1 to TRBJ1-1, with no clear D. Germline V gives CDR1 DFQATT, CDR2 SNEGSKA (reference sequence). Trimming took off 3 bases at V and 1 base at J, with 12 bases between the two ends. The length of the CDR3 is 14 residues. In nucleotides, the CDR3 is TGCAGTGCTAGGGCTCAAGAGAAGAACACTGAAGCTTTCTTT. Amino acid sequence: CSARAQEKNTEAFF.

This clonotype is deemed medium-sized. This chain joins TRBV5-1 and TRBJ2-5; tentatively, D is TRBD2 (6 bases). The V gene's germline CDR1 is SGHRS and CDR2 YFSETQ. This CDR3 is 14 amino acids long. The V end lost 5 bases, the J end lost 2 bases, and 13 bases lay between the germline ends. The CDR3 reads CASRRDLEQETQYF. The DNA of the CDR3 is TGCGCCAGCAGAAGGGACTTAGAACAAGAGACCCAGTACTTC.

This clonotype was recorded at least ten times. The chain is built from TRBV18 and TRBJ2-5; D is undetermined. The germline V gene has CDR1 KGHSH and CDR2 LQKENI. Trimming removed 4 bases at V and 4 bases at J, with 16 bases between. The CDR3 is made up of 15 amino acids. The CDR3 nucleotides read TGTGCCAGCTCACTCCCGGTCGTCGGACGAGAGACCCAGTACTTC. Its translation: CASSLPVVGRETQYF.

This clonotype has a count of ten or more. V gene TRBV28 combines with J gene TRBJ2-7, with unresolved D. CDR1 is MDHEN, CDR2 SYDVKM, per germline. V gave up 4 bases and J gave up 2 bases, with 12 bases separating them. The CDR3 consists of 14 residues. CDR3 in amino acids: CASSSRRLPYEQYF. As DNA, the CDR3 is TGTGCCAGCAGTTCTCGGCGGCTCCCCTACGAGCAGTACTTC.

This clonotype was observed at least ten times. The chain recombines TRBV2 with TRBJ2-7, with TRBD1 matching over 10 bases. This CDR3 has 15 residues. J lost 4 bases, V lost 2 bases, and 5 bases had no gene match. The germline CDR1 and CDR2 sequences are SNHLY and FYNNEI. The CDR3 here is CASSEWDRGAYEQYF. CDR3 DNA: TGTGCCAGCAGTGAATGGGACAGGGGCGCATACGAGCAGTACTTC.

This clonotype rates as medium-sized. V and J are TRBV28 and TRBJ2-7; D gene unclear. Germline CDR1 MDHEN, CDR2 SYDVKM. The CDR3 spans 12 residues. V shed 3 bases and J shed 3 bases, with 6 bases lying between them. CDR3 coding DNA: TGTGCCAGCAGTTTTTCCAGCTACGAGCAGTACTTC. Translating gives CASSFSSYEQYF.

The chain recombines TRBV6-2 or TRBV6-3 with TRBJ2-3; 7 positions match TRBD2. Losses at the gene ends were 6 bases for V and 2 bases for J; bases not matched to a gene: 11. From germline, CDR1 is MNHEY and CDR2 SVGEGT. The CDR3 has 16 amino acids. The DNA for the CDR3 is TGTGCCAGCAGCCCTTGGGAGGGAGGATTCACAGATACGCAGTATTTT. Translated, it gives CASSPWEGGFTDTQYF.

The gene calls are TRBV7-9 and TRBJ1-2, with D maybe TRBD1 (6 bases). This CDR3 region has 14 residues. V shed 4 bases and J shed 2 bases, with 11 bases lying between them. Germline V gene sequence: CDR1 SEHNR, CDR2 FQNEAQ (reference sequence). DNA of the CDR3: TGTGCCAGCAGCTCCGAAACAGGGAACTATGGCTACACCTTC. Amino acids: CASSSETGNYGYTF.

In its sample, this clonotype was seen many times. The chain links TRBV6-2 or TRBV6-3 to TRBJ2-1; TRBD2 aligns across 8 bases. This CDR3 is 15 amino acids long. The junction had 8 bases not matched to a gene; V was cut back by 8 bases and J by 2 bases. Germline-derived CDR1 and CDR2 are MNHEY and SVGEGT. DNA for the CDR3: TGTGCCAGCGAAGTCGGGGGGGCTCCCTACAATGAGCAGTTCTTC. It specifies CASEVGGAPYNEQFF.

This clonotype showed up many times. CDR3 loop: CASSLLGPNEKLFF. For the CDR3, the DNA is TGTGCCAGCAGCCTTCTGGGGCCTAATGAAAAACTGTTTTTT. V usage is TRBV27 and J usage is TRBJ1-4; a possible D gene is TRBD1 (5 bases). CDR3 length: 14 amino acids. V was cut by 6 bases and J by 3 bases, with 11 bases left in between. The germline CDR1 and CDR2 sequences are MNHEY and SMNVEV (reference sequence).

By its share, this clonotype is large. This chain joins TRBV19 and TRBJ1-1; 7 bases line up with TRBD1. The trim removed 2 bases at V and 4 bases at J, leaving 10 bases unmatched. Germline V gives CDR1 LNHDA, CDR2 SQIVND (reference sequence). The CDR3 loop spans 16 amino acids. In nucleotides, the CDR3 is TGTGCCAGTAGTATACCCCTAGGGGGCCGTGTCACTGAAGCTTTCTTT. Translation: CASSIPLGGRVTEAFF.

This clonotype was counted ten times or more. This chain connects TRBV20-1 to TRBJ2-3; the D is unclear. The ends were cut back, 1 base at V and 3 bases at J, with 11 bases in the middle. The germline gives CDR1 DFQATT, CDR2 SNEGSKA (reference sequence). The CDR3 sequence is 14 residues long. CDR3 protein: CSARVQYVTDTQYF. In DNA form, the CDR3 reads TGCAGTGCTAGAGTCCAATACGTAACAGATACGCAGTATTTT.

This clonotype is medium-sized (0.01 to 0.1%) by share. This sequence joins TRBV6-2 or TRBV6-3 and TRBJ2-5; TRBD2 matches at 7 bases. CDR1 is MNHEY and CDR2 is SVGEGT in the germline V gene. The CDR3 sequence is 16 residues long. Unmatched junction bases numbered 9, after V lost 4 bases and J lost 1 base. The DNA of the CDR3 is TGTGCCAGCAGTTCCCTCTCGACTAGCCGCCAAGAGACCCAGTACTTC. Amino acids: CASSSLSTSRQETQYF.

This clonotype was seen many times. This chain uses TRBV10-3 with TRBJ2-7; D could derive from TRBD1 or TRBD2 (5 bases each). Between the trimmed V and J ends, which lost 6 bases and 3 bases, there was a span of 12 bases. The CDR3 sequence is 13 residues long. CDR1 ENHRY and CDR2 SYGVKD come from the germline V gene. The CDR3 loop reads CAISRDPNYEQYF. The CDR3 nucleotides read TGTGCCATCAGCCGGGACCCCAACTACGAGCAGTACTTC.